The 17 T cell receptor beta chains given below trace back to one sample, sequenced in a study of blood T cells in healthy people across ages. A sample-barcoded 5' primer and a J-beta primer mix were used in a second PCR of roughly 6 to 11 cycles. TCRdb reanalysed the 5' RACE reads using MiXCR and keeps one entry per CDR3 protein. The sample shows approximately 820,000 distinct CDR3 sequences, 44% of them seen only once. Sequencing input: blood. Receptors originate from a man aged 55 to 70 in good health.

This chain uses TRBV20-1 with TRBJ2-1, with D perhaps being TRBD1 or TRBD2 (5 bases each). The CDR3 contains 14 residues. Per the germline V gene, CDR1 is DFQATT and CDR2 is SNEGSKA (reference sequence). V was cut by 4 bases and J by 4 bases, with 14 bases left in between. The DNA of the CDR3 is TGCAGTGCTACTGGGACGGCTTATTACAATGAGCAGTTCTTC. The encoded protein is CSATGTAYYNEQFF.

The rearrangement links TRBV7-9 to TRBJ1-6, with TRBD1 identical over 7 bases. J was trimmed by 3 bases and V by 5 bases; bases with no gene match: 4. Germline assignment: CDR1 SEHNR and CDR2 FQNEAQ (reference sequence). The CDR3 totals 15 residues. This CDR3 is CASSGDSIYNSPLHF. CDR3 bases: TGTGCCAGCAGCGGGGACAGTATCTATAATTCACCCCTCCACTTT. The whole variable domain, remainder taken from reference TRBV7-9 and TRBJ1-6, is DTGVSQNPRHKITKRGQNVTFRCDPISEHNRLYWYRQTLGQGPEFLTYFQNEAQLEKSRLLSDRFSAERPKGSFSTLEIQRTEQGDSAMYLCASSGDSIYNSPLHFGNGTRLTVT.

A note on this clonotype: A junction end diverges from the germline sequence, so it may reflect a read error. DNA of the CDR3: TGTGCCAACAGCGCGACAGGGGACTTCTACGAGCAGTACTTC. This gives the protein CANSATGDFYEQYF. V is TRBV7-9 and J is TRBJ2-7; 8 nucleotides line up with TRBD1. CDR3 length equals 14 residues. Germline V gives CDR1 SEHNR, CDR2 FQNEAQ (reference sequence).

CDR3 protein: CSAVAGQGSETQYF. The CDR3 DNA reads as TGCAGTGCTGTCGCGGGACAGGGGTCGGAGACCCAGTACTTC. The chain uses TRBV20-1 and TRBJ2-5; 10 positions match TRBD1. Germline CDR1 DFQATT, CDR2 SNEGSKA (reference sequence). The CDR3 consists of 14 residues. Germline trimming cut 5 bases from V and 5 bases from J; bases unmatched to any gene: 8.

The chain employs TRBV10-3 and TRBJ2-7; 10 bases are a match to TRBD1. This CDR3 spans 16 amino acids. The V segment lost 0 bases and the J segment 7 bases; nucleotides outside the gene matches: 9. The germline V gene has CDR1 ENHRY and CDR2 SYGVKD. Written as DNA, the CDR3 is TGTGCCATCAGTGAGTCCGGGGGACAGGGGAGCGGTGAGCAGTACTTC. It yields the protein CAISESGGQGSGEQYF.

The chain couples TRBV7-2 to TRBJ2-2, with unresolved D. V was cut by 3 bases and J by 5 bases, with 7 bases left in between. Germline lookup yields CDR1 SGHTA and CDR2 FQGNSA. The CDR3 is 13 amino acids. CDR3: CASSFTPTGELFF. The CDR3 nucleotides are TGTGCCAGCAGCTTCACCCCTACCGGGGAGCTGTTTTTT.

The J gene is TRBJ2-7, the V gene TRBV12-3 or TRBV12-4; tentative D call: TRBD2 (6 bases). CDR3 length equals 13 residues. V lost 9 bases, J lost 7 bases, and 19 bases lay in between. The CDR3 here is CASRAGPTGEQYF. In DNA form, the CDR3 reads TGTGCCAGTCGTGCGGGACCTACGGGTGAGCAGTACTTC.

V gene TRBV7-2 combines with J gene TRBJ2-4; unclear D gene. CDR1 and CDR2 from the germline V gene are SGHTA and FQGNSA. Trimming cost V 5 bases and J 3 bases, with 11 bases left between them. The CDR3 sequence is 14 residues long. CDR3 amino acids: CASSQDPRKNIQYF. The CDR3 DNA follows: TGTGCCAGCAGCCAAGACCCTCGCAAAAACATTCAGTACTTC.

This clonotype showed up many times. Here the CDR3 reads CASSLQGTDTQYF. In DNA, the CDR3 is TGTGCCAGCAGCTTACAGGGGACAGATACGCAGTATTTT. The gene calls are TRBV14 and TRBJ2-3; 7 bases agree with TRBD1. The germline V gene has CDR1 SGHDN and CDR2 FVKESK. This CDR3 region has 13 residues. Trimming at V came to 5 bases and at J to 3 bases, leaving 2 bases not matched to a gene. Based on the CDR3 plus reference TRBV14 and TRBJ2-3, the full variable domain is EAGVTQFPSHSVIEKGQTVTLRCDPISGHDNLYWYRRVMGKEIKFLLHFVKESKQDESGMPNNRFLAERTGGTYSTLKVQPAELEDSGVYFCASSLQGTDTQYFGPGTRLTVL.

This clonotype was observed a few times. The chain uses TRBV20-1 and TRBJ2-7; 11 bases are shared with TRBD2. In germline, CDR1 is DFQATT, CDR2 SNEGSKA (reference sequence). The junction had 10 bases not matched to a gene; V was cut back by 6 bases and J by 9 bases. This CDR3 region has 13 residues. In nucleotides, the CDR3 is TGCAGTGCCGGGACTAGCGGATCGGCGGGGCAGTACTTC. Translated: CSAGTSGSAGQYF.

This sequence joins TRBV20-1 and TRBJ2-3, with D perhaps TRBD1 (6 bases). The CDR3 runs to 12 residues. Germline V gene data show CDR1 as DFQATT and CDR2 as SNEGSKA (reference sequence). Trimming removed 5 bases at V and 9 bases at J, with 15 bases between. CDR3 nucleotides: TGCAGTGCTGAAACACAGGGATGGACGCAGTATTTT. This translates into CSAETQGWTQYF.

This chain links TRBV5-1 with TRBJ2-1; D may correspond to TRBD1 or TRBD2 (6 bases each). Trimming stripped 0 bases from V and 9 bases from J, with 13 bases between. Germline values: CDR1 SGHRS, CDR2 YFSETQ. There are 14 residues in the CDR3. The CDR3 DNA reads as TGCGCCAGCAGCTTGGCGGGGGTACAGGGTGAGCAGTTCTTC. Translating gives CASSLAGVQGEQFF.

This clonotype was observed a few times. This chain connects TRBV27 to TRBJ2-3, with TRBD2 as a possible D gene (5 bases). Germline CDR1 and CDR2: MNHEY and SMNVEV (reference sequence). Trimming removed 7 bases at V and 10 bases at J, with 18 bases between. This CDR3 contains 13 residues. The CDR3 DNA reads as TGTGCCAGCAACCTAATGGGCTCGAGGGCGCAGTATTTT. Protein: CASNLMGSRAQYF.

This clonotype was observed at least ten times. This chain connects TRBV4-1 to TRBJ1-2, with a weak D call TRBD1 (5 bases). CDR3 length equals 15 residues. Between the trimmed V and J ends, which lost 2 bases and 3 bases, there was a span of 13 bases. From germline, CDR1 is MGHRA and CDR2 YSYEKL. For the CDR3, the DNA is TGCGCCAGCAGCCAACTCCCCAGGGCCGACTATGGCTACACCTTC. Amino acid sequence: CASSQLPRADYGYTF.

The V and J genes are TRBV4-1 and TRBJ1-2; TRBD1 might be the D (5 bases). Between the trimmed V and J ends, which lost 0 bases and 11 bases, there was a span of 10 bases. Germline V gives CDR1 MGHRA, CDR2 YSYEKL. This CDR3 has 12 amino acids. DNA for the CDR3: TGCGCCAGCAGCCAAGACCATGGGGGGTACACCTTC. As protein: CASSQDHGGYTF.

The table lists this clonotype with a few counts. This sequence joins TRBV20-1 and TRBJ1-5; D gene unclear. Looked up from germline, CDR1 is DFQATT and CDR2 is SNEGSKA (reference sequence). CDR3 length: 15 residues. The ends were cut back, 0 bases at V and 3 bases at J, with 12 bases in the middle. CDR3 protein: CSARDEQMANQPQHF. The CDR3 bases are TGCAGTGCTAGAGATGAACAGATGGCCAATCAGCCCCAGCATTTT.

The chain joins TRBV3-1 to TRBJ2-1, with 7 nucleotides matching TRBD1. The germline CDR1 and CDR2 sequences are LGHDT and YNNKEL (reference sequence). The CDR3 is 16 residues long. V was pared by 1 base and J by 0 bases, with 3 bases of the junction left unmatched. CDR3 residues: CASSQGEGASYNEQFF. In DNA form, the CDR3 reads TGTGCCAGCAGCCAAGGCGAGGGGGCCTCCTACAATGAGCAGTTCTTC.